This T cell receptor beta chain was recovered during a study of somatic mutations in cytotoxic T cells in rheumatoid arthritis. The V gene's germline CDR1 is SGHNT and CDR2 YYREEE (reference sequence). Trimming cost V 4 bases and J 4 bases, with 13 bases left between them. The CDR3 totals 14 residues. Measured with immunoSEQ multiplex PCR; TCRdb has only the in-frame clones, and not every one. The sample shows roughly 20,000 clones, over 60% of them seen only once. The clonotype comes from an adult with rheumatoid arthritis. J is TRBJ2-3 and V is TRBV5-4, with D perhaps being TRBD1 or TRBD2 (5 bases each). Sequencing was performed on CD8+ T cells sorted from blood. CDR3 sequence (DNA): TGTGCCAGCAGCCAAGGGACCCCTGCAGATACGCAGTATTTT. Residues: CASSQGTPADTQYF.